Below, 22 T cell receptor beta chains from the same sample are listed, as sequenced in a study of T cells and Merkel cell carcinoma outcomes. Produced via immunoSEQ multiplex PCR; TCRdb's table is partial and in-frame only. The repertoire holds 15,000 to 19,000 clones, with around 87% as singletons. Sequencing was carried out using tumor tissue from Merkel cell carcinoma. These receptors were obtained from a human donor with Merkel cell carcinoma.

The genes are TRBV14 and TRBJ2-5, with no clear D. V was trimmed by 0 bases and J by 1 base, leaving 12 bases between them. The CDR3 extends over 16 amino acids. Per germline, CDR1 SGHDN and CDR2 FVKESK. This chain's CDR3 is CASSQDVPPSQETQYF. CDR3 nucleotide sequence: TGTGCCAGCAGCCAAGATGTCCCACCCTCCCAAGAGACCCAGTACTTC.

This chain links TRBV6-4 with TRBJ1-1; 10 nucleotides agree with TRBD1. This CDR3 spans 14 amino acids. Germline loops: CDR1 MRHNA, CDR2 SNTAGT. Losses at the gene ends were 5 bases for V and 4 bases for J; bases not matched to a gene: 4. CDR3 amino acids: CASSLRTGGTEAFF. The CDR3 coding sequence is TGTGCCAGCAGTCTGCGGACAGGGGGCACTGAAGCTTTCTTT.

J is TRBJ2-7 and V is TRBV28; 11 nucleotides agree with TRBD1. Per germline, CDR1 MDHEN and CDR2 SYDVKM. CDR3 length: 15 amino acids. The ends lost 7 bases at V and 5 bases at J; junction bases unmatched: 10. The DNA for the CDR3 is TGTGCCAGCATTCTAGGGGGGACAGGGGGGAACGAGCAGTACTTC. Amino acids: CASILGGTGGNEQYF.

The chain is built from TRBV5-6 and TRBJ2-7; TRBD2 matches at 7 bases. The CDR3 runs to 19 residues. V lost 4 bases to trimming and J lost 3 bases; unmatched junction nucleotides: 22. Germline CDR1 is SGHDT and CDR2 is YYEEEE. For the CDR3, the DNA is TGTGCCAGCAGCAGTTCAACACTTCGGGGAGGGCGACGAAACTACGAGCAGTACTTC. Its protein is CASSSSTLRGGRRNYEQYF. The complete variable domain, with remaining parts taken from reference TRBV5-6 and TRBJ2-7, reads DAGVTQSPTHLIKTRGQQVTLRCSPKSGHDTVSWYQQALGQGPQFIFQYYEEEERQRGNFPDRFSGHQFPNYSSELNVNALLLGDSALYLCASSSSTLRGGRRNYEQYFGPGTRLTVT.

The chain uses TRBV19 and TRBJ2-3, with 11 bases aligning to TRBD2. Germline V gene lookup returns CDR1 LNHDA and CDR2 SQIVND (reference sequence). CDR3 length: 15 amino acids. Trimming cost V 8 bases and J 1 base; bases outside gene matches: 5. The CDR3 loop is CASQHSGGGTDTQYF. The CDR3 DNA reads TGTGCCAGTCAACATAGCGGGGGGGGCACAGATACGCAGTATTTT.

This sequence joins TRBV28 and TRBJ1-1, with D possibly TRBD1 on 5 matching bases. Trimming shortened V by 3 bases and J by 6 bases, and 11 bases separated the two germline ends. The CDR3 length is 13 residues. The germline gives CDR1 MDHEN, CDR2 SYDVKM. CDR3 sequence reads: CASSLLSRAEAFF. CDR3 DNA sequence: TGTGCCAGCAGTTTGCTGAGCAGGGCTGAAGCTTTCTTT.

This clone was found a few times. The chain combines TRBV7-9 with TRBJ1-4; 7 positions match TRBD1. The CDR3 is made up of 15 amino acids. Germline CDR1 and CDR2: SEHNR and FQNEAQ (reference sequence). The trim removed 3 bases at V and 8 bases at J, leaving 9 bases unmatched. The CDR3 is CASSFEGALGEKLFF. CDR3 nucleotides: TGTGCCAGCAGCTTTGAGGGGGCGCTTGGCGAAAAACTGTTTTTT.

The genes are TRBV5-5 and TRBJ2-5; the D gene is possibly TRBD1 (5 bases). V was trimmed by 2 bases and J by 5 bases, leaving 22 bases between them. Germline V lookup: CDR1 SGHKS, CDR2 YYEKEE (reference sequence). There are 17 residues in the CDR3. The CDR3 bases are TGTGCCAGCAGCTTTGTGTTCGGGCAGGGTTCTTGGGAGACCCAGTACTTC. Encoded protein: CASSFVFGQGSWETQYF.

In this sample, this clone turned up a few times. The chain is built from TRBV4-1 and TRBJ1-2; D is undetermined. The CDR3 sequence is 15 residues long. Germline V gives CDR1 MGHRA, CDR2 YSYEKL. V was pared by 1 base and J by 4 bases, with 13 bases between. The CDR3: CASSQVQGGSYGYTF. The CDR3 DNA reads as TGCGCCAGCAGCCAAGTACAAGGTGGAAGCTATGGCTACACCTTC.

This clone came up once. The CDR3 is CSVRDTRYGYTF. The CDR3 nucleotides read TGCAGCGTTCGGGACACTCGATATGGCTACACCTTC. The chain carries TRBV29-1 and TRBJ1-2; possibly TRBD1 for D (6 bases). Per the germline V gene, CDR1 is SQVTM and CDR2 is ANQGSEA. The CDR3 length is 12 residues. The germline V and J ends were trimmed by 5 bases and 5 bases, with 12 bases remaining between them.

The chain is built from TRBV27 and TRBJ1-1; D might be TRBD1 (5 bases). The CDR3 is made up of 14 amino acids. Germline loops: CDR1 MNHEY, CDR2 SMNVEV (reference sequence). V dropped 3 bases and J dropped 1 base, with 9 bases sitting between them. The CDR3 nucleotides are TGTGCCAGCAGTTTGACAGTTACGAACACTGAAGCTTTCTTT. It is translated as CASSLTVTNTEAFF.

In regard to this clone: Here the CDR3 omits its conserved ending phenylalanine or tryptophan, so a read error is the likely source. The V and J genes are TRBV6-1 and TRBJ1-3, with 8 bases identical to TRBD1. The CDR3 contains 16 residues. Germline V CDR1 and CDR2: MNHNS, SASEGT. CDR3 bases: TGTGCCAGCAGCGAAGATCCGGGACAGGCAGGAAACACCATATATGTT. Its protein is CASSEDPGQAGNTIYV.

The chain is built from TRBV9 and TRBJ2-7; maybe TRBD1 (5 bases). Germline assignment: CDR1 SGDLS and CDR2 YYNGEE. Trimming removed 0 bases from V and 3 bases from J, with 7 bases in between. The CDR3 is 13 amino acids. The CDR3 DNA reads TGTGCCAGCAGCGTAGAACAGGACTACGAGCAGTACTTC. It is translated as CASSVEQDYEQYF. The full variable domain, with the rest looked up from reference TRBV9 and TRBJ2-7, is DSGVTQTPKHLITATGQRVTLRCSPRSGDLSVYWYQQSLDQGLQFLIQYYNGEERAKGNILERFSAQQFPDLHSELNLSSLELGDSALYFCASSVEQDYEQYFGPGTRLTVT.

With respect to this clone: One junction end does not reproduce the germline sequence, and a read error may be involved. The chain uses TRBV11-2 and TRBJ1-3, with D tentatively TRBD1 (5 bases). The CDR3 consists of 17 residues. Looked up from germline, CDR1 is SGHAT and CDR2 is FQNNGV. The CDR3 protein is CASSFYAGPDSGNIIYF. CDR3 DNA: TGTGCCAGCAGCTTTTACGCGGGACCCGACTCTGGAAACATCATATATTTT.

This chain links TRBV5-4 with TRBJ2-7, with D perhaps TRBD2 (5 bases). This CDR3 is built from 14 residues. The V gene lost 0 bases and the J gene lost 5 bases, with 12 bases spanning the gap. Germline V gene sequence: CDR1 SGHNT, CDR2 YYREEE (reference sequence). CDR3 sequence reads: CASSLVVGSHEQYF. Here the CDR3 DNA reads TGTGCCAGCAGCTTGGTAGTAGGGAGTCACGAGCAGTACTTC.

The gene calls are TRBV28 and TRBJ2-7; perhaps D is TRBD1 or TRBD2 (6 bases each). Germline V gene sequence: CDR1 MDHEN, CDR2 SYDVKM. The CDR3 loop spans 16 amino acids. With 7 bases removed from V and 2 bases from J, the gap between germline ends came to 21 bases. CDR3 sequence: CASIPSGAAGPYEQYF. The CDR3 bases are TGTGCCAGCATTCCATCAGGGGCTGCGGGACCCTACGAGCAGTACTTC.

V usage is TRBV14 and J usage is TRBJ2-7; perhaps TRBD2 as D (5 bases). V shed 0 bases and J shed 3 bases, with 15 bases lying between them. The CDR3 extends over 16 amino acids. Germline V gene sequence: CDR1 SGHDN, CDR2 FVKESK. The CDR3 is CASSQELGGSYYEQYF. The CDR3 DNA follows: TGTGCCAGCAGCCAAGAACTCGGTGGGAGCTACTACGAGCAGTACTTC.

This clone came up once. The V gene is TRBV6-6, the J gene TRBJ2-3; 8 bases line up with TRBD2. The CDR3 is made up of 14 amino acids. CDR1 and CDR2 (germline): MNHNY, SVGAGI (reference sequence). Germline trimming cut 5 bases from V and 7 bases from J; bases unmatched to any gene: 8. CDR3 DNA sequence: TGTGCCAGCAGTCCGACGGGAGGGGTGAATACGCAGTATTTT. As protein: CASSPTGGVNTQYF.

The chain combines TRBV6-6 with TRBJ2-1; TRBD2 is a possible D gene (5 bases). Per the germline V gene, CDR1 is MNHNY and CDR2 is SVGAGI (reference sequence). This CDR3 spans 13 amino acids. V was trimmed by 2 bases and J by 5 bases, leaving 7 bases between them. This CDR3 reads CASSYGRDNEQFF. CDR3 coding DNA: TGTGCCAGCAGTTACGGGAGAGACAATGAGCAGTTCTTC.

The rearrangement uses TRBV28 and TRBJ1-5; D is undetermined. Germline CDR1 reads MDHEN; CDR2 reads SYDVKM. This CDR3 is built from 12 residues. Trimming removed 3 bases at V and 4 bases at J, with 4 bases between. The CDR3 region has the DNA TGTGCCAGCAGTTTGGGAAATCAGCCCCAGCATTTT. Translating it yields CASSLGNQPQHF.

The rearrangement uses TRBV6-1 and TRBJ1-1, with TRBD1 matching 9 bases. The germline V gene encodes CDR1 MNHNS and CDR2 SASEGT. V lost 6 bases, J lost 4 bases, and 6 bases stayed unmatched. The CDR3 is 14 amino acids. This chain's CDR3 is CASRADRGGTEAFF. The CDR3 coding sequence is TGTGCCAGCAGGGCAGACAGGGGGGGCACTGAAGCTTTCTTT.

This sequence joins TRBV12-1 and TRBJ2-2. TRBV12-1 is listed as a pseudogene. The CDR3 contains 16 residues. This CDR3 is CASSIPGPRVARELFF. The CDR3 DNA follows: TGTGCCAGCAGCATCCCCGGGCCAAGGGTGGCCCGGGAGCTGTTTTTT.